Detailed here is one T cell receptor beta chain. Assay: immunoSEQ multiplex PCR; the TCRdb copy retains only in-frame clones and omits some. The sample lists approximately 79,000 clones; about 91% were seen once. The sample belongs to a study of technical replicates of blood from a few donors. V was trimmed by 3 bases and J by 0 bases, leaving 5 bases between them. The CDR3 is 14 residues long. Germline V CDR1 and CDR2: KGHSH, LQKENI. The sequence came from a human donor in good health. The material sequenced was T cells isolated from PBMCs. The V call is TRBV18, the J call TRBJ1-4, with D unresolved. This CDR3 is CASSPSTTNEKLFF. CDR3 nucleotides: TGTGCCAGCTCACCGTCTACAACTAATGAAAAACTGTTTTTT.